This TCR beta chain was observed in a study of blood T cells in healthy people across ages. Researchers report isolating at least 6 million PBMCs per sample. V was clipped by 4 bases and J by 2 bases, with 14 bases between them. Germline V gives CDR1 LGHDT, CDR2 YNNKEL (reference sequence). The CDR3 spans 15 residues. Then a second PCR, running roughly 7 to 11 cycles, was carried out with a sample-barcoded 5' primer and a J-beta primer mix. Tags on each cDNA molecule came from a template-switch adaptor with 12 random nucleotides. Each CDR3 protein is one row after TCRdb ran MiXCR on the 5' RACE reads. The sample records 600,000 to 800,000 distinct CDR3 sequences, over 40% being singletons.

This TCR derives from a woman of 80 years or more in good health. This rearrangement joins TRBV3-1 to TRBJ1-1, with D possibly TRBD1 on 6 matching bases. The sample taken for sequencing was blood. The CDR3 bases are TGTGCCAGCAGCCGCCAGACAGGAACTAACACTGAAGCTTTCTTT. Its translation: CASSRQTGTNTEAFF.